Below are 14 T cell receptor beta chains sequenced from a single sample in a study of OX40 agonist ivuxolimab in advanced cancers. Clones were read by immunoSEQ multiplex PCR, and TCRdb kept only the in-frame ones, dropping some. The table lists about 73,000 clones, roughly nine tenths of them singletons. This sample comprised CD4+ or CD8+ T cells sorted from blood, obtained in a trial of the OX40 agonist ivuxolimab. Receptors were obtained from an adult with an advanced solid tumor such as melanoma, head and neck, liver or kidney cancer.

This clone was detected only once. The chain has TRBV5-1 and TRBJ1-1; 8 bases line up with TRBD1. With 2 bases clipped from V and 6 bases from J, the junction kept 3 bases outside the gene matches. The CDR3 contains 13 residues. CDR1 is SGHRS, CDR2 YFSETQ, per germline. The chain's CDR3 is CASSLQGGAEAFF. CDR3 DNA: TGCGCCAGCAGCTTACAGGGGGGCGCTGAAGCTTTCTTT.

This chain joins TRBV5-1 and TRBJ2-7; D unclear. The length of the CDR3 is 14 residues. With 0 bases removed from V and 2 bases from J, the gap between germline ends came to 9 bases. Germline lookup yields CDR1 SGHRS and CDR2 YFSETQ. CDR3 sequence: CASSLEWGTYEQYF. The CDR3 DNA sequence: TGCGCCAGCAGCTTGGAATGGGGAACCTACGAGCAGTACTTC.

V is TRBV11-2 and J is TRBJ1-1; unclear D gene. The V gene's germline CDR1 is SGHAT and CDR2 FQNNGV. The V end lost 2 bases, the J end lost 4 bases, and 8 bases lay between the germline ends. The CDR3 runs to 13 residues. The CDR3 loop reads CASSLRYATEAFF. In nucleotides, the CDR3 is TGTGCCAGCAGCTTAAGGTATGCCACTGAAGCTTTCTTT.

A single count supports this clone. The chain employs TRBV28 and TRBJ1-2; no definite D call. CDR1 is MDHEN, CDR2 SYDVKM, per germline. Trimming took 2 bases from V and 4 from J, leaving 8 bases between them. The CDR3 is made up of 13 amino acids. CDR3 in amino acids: CASSLGVAYGYTF. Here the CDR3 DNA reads TGTGCCAGCAGTTTAGGGGTGGCCTATGGCTACACCTTC.

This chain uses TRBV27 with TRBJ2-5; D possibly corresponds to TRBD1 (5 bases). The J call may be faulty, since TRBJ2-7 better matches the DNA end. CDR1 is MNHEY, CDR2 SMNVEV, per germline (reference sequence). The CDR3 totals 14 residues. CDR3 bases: TGTGCCAGCAGTGTACAGGTTCTGGTCCACGAGCAGTACTTC. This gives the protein CASSVQVLVHEQYF.

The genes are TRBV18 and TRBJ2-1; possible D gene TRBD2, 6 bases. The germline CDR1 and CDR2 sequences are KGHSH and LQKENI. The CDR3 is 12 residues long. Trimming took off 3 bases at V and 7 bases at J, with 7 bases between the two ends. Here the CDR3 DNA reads TGTGCCAGCTCACCCGGAGGGAATGAGCAGTTCTTC. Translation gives CASSPGGNEQFF.

CDR3 loop: CASSLAWDSRRGQRRTEAFF. The CDR3 DNA reads as TGCGCCAGCAGCTTGGCGTGGGACAGCCGACGGGGACAACGAAGAACTGAAGCTTTCTTT. The chain has TRBV5-1 and TRBJ1-1; TRBD1 aligns across 7 bases. Germline V lookup: CDR1 SGHRS, CDR2 YFSETQ. The J segment lost 5 bases and the V segment lost 0 bases, leaving 22 bases of the junction unmatched. The CDR3 extends over 20 amino acids.

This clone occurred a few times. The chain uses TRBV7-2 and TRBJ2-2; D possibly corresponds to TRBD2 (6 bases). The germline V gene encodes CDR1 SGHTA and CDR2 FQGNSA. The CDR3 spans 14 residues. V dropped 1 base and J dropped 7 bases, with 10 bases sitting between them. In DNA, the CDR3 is TGTGCCAGCAGCTTAGGGGGTAGCGGCGGGGAGCTGTTTTTT. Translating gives CASSLGGSGGELFF.

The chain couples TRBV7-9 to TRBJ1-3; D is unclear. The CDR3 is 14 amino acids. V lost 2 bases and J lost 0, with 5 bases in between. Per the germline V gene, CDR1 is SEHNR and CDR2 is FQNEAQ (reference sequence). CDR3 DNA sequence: TGTGCCAGCAGCTTACAGGTCTCTGGAAACACCATATATTTT. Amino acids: CASSLQVSGNTIYF.

CDR3 protein: CASSFRSTTVDWYF. CDR3 DNA: TGTGCCAGCAGTTTTCGGAGCACAACGGTAGACTGGTACTTC. V gene TRBV27 combines with J gene TRBJ2-7; no clear D gene. V was cut by 3 bases and J by 12 bases, with 21 bases left in between. CDR3 length equals 14 residues. Germline V CDR1 and CDR2: MNHEY, SMNVEV (reference sequence).

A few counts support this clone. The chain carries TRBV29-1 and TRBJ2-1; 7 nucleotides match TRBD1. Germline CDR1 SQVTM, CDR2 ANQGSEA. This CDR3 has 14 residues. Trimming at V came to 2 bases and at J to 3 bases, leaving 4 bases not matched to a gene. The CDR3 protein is CSVEYPGGYNEQFF. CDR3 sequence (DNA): TGCAGCGTTGAATATCCAGGGGGCTACAATGAGCAGTTCTTC.

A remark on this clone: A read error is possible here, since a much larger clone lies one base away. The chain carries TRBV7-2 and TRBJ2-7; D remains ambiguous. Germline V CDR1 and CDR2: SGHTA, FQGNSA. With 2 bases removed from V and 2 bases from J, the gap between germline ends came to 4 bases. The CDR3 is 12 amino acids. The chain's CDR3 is CASSLFPYEQYF. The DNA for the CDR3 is TGTGCCAGCAGCTTATTCCCCTACGAGCAGTACTTC.

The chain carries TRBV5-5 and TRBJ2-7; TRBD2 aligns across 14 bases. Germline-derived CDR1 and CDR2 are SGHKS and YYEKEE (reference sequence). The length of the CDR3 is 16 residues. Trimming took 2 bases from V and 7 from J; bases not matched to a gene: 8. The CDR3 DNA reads TGTGCCAGCAGCTTCCGACTAGCGGGAGGGCCGGAGGAGCAGTACTTC. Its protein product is CASSFRLAGGPEEQYF.

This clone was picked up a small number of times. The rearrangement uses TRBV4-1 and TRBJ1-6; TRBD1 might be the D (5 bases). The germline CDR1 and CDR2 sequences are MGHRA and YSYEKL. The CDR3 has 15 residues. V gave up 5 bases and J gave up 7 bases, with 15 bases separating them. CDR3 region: CASSAGVMGNSPLHF. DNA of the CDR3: TGCGCCAGCAGCGCGGGGGTAATGGGCAATTCACCCCTCCACTTT.